The rows below give T cell receptor beta chains drawn from one sample of a study of blood T cell repertoires in COVID-19. Sequencing was performed with immunoSEQ multiplex PCR; in TCRdb, only in-frame clones are kept and a portion is missing. The table includes roughly 170,000 clones, approximately 84% detected once. The sequenced sample was peripheral blood. These receptors came from a human donor in a cohort sampled during active COVID-19. Both conserved end residues are part of each CDR3. The D gene is left open where the match is weak. The listing skips clone size in some rows; elsewhere it reads once, few, many or a size class.

V gene: TRBV5-1; clone size: NA; D gene: TRBD2; J gene: TRBJ2-1; CDR3 DNA: TGCGCCAGCAGCTTGTATAGCGGGGGGGCGAGCTCCTACAATGAGCAGTTCTTC; CDR3 protein: CASSLYSGGASSYNEQFF
V gene: TRBV19; clone size: once; D gene: NA; J gene: TRBJ2-1; CDR3 DNA: TGTGCCAGTAGTATTGAGGGGGACAATGAGCAGTTCTTC; CDR3 protein: CASSIEGDNEQFF
V gene: TRBV15; clone size: NA; D gene: TRBD1; J gene: TRBJ1-2; CDR3 DNA: TGTGCCACCAGCAGGTGGTTTTATTATAAGGGACAGGCGACGAACTATGGCTACACCTTC; CDR3 protein: CATSRWFYYKGQATNYGYTF
V gene: TRBV6-5; clone size: NA; D gene: NA; J gene: TRBJ2-7; CDR3 DNA: TGTGCCAGCAGTTACACGTTCGGGGTCAGGTCCTACGAGCAGTACTTC; CDR3 protein: CASSYTFGVRSYEQYF
V gene: TRBV2; clone size: NA; D gene: NA; J gene: TRBJ1-5; CDR3 DNA: TGTGCCAGCAGTGACAGTTACCTCAATCAGCCCCAGCATTTT; CDR3 protein: CASSDSYLNQPQHF
V gene: TRBV15; clone size: NA; D gene: TRBD1; J gene: TRBJ2-7; CDR3 DNA: TGTGCCACCAGCAAACACAGGGGTGGCTACGAGCAGTACTTC; CDR3 protein: CATSKHRGGYEQYF
V gene: TRBV11-1; clone size: NA; D gene: NA; J gene: TRBJ2-7; CDR3 DNA: TGTGCCAGCAGCGCGGACACCATCTACGAGCAGTACTTC; CDR3 protein: CASSADTIYEQYF
V gene: TRBV2; clone size: NA; D gene: NA; J gene: TRBJ2-4; CDR3 DNA: TGTGCCAGCAGTGCCTTGACGCGGGACCTGAACATTCAGTACTTC; CDR3 protein: CASSALTRDLNIQYF
V gene: TRBV27; clone size: once; D gene: TRBD1; J gene: TRBJ1-1; CDR3 DNA: TGTGCCAGCAGTGCCCCGACAGGGTTGAACACTGAAGCTTTCTTT; CDR3 protein: CASSAPTGLNTEAFF
V gene: TRBV7-3; clone size: NA; D gene: TRBD2; J gene: TRBJ2-5; CDR3 DNA: TGTGCCAGCGGACTAGCGGGGGGAACCCAAGAGACCCAGTACTTC; CDR3 protein: CASGLAGGTQETQYF
V gene: TRBV3-1/TRBV3-2; clone size: few; D gene: NA; J gene: TRBJ2-7; CDR3 DNA: TGTGCCAGCAGCCAAGATCATCGAGGTGGGGGGGGCCAGCAGTACTTC; CDR3 protein: CASSQDHRGGGGQQYF
V gene: TRBV5-1; clone size: NA; D gene: TRBD2; J gene: TRBJ2-7; CDR3 DNA: TGCGCCAGCAGCGGGGAGGGGTCCTACGAGCAGTACTTC; CDR3 protein: CASSGEGSYEQYF
V gene: TRBV10-3; clone size: NA; D gene: TRBD1; J gene: TRBJ1-4; CDR3 DNA: TGTGCCATCAGGGATACAGGGGCTAATGAAAAACTGTTTTTT; CDR3 protein: CAIRDTGANEKLFF
V gene: TRBV5-6; clone size: NA; D gene: TRBD1; J gene: TRBJ1-3; CDR3 DNA: TGTGCCAGCAGCCAGGCCGGGACAGGGGTGGGAAACACCATATATTTT; CDR3 protein: CASSQAGTGVGNTIYF
V gene: TRBV7-9; clone size: NA; D gene: NA; J gene: TRBJ2-4; CDR3 DNA: TGTGCCAGCAGCTTAGTTTGGGGCCTAGCCAAAAACATTCAGTACTTC; CDR3 protein: CASSLVWGLAKNIQYF
V gene: TRBV19; clone size: NA; D gene: NA; J gene: TRBJ2-5; CDR3 DNA: TGTGCCAGTAGTATGGGAGGCCAAGAGACCCAGTACTTC; CDR3 protein: CASSMGGQETQYF
V gene: TRBV9; clone size: few; D gene: NA; J gene: TRBJ1-1; CDR3 DNA: TGTGCCAGCAGCGCCGGACCGGGACTGATGAACACTGAAGCTTTCTTT; CDR3 protein: CASSAGPGLMNTEAFF
V gene: TRBV5-4; clone size: once; D gene: TRBD2; J gene: TRBJ2-7; CDR3 DNA: TGTGCCAGCAGCCCGGGACTAGCGGGGGCACCTACCTACGAGCAGTACTTC; CDR3 protein: CASSPGLAGAPTYEQYF
V gene: TRBV7-8; clone size: NA; D gene: NA; J gene: TRBJ1-2; CDR3 DNA: TGTGCCAGCAGCTTAACCAGGGATGGCTATGGCTACACCTTC; CDR3 protein: CASSLTRDGYGYTF
V gene: TRBV2; clone size: NA; D gene: NA; J gene: TRBJ2-5; CDR3 DNA: TGTGCCAGCAGTGTCAGGGGAAAAGAGACCCAGTACTTC; CDR3 protein: CASSVRGKETQYF
V gene: TRBV5-4; clone size: NA; D gene: NA; J gene: TRBJ1-1; CDR3 DNA: TGTGCCAGCAGCCCTGGGACATACACTGAAGCTTTCTTT; CDR3 protein: CASSPGTYTEAFF
V gene: TRBV14; clone size: NA; D gene: TRBD2; J gene: TRBJ2-7; CDR3 DNA: TGTGCCAGCAGCCAAGGGGGGGGGACCTACGAGCAGTACTTC; CDR3 protein: CASSQGGGTYEQYF
V gene: TRBV27; clone size: NA; D gene: NA; J gene: TRBJ2-7; CDR3 DNA: TGTGCCAGCCTCCACCAGTACGAGCAGTACTTC; CDR3 protein: CASLHQYEQYF
V gene: TRBV5-1; clone size: NA; D gene: TRBD1; J gene: TRBJ1-2; CDR3 DNA: TGCGCCAGCAGAAGAGATGGACAGGGGGCGGGTGGCTACACCTTC; CDR3 protein: CASRRDGQGAGGYTF
V gene: TRBV27; clone size: NA; D gene: TRBD2; J gene: TRBJ2-7; CDR3 DNA: TGTGCCAGCAGCCCGGAGACTAGCGGGGTTGGAGAGCAGTACTTC; CDR3 protein: CASSPETSGVGEQYF
V gene: TRBV6-1; clone size: NA; D gene: TRBD1; J gene: TRBJ1-1; CDR3 DNA: TGTGCCAGCAGTGAAACGGGACAGGGCTTCAAGGCTGAAGCTTTCTTT; CDR3 protein: CASSETGQGFKAEAFF
V gene: TRBV9; clone size: few; D gene: TRBD1; J gene: TRBJ2-1; CDR3 DNA: TGTGCCAGCAGCGTAGATCTAGGGGGCGGACTTTACAATGAGCAGTTCTTC; CDR3 protein: CASSVDLGGGLYNEQFF
V gene: TRBV10-3; clone size: NA; D gene: TRBD1; J gene: TRBJ2-7; CDR3 DNA: TGTGCCATCACTATGGGACAGGGCTCCTACGAGCAGTACTTC; CDR3 protein: CAITMGQGSYEQYF
V gene: TRBV5-1; clone size: once; D gene: TRBD2; J gene: TRBJ2-2; CDR3 DNA: TGCGCCAGCAGCTTGGGCGGGGGGCACACCGGGGAGCTGTTTTTT; CDR3 protein: CASSLGGGHTGELFF
V gene: TRBV28; clone size: NA; D gene: NA; J gene: TRBJ1-2; CDR3 DNA: TGTGCCACCTGGCCGCGGGGGAACTATGGCTACACCTTC; CDR3 protein: CATWPRGNYGYTF
V gene: TRBV5-1; clone size: NA; D gene: TRBD1; J gene: TRBJ2-7; CDR3 DNA: TGCGCCAGCAGCTTGGGACAGGGGGTCTCCTACGAGCAGTACTTC; CDR3 protein: CASSLGQGVSYEQYF